This TCR beta chain is drawn from a study of T cell responses to AZD1222 COVID-19 vaccine (dated by TCRdb to the early 2020s). Study-wide context: AZD1222 recipients whose second dose came at about 4 weeks and those whose second dose came at about 12 weeks were combined into one group, since spike-specific TCR depth and breadth did not differ between the two schedules. Trial participants were enrolled by age into 18-55, 56-69 and 70-plus year subgroups, with 148, 28 and 57 TCR-sequenced participants respectively. A total of 240 or so trial participants underwent TCR sequencing, of whom approximately 200 had received two doses of AZD1222 and about 25 had received two doses of the MenACWY control vaccine.

Explained via the paper, the time point label denotes: baseline before first vaccination. Vaccinee samples were obtained from the UK trials COV001 and COV002, which included a single-blind randomized controlled phase 2/3 trial of AZD1222 (ChAdOx1 nCoV-19) in healthy adults. For TCRbeta chain sequencing, PBMC samples from trial participants were taken at day 0 and at day 28 after the second dose. On the study overall, not on this receptor specifically: Because no day 14 peak-response samples were available, repertoires were characterized only after the peak T cell response. Only a handful of AZD1222 recipients were SARS-CoV-2 seropositive at baseline, limiting conclusions about previously exposed vaccinees. In the small 56-69-year group, the increase in depth fell short of significance, most likely because of low power. The vaccine-associated CD4 TCRs covered the entire spike protein, and the dominant responses fell in regions 160-218 and 743-854. After two AZD1222 doses, spike-specific TCR breadth and depth were significantly higher than at day 0 and than in MenACWY recipients. Reportedly, close to half of the unique spike-specific TCRs recognized epitopes lying outside the regions that are mutated in the B.1.351 and B.1.1.7 variants. Participants were mostly white British and included more females than males, and it was suggested by the authors that clonal diversity may have been underestimated.

The CDR3 regions of human TCRbeta chains were subjected to immunosequencing. The authors' pipeline ran thus. Repertoire TCRs were checked for matches against a reference library of SARS-CoV-2-specific TCRs that had been generated using the MIRA antigen-specificity platform. Breadth was defined as the fraction of unique TCRs that were SARS-CoV-2-associated, and depth was defined as the fraction of total T cells that were SARS-CoV-2-associated. Using the MIRA data, each spike-specific TCR was mapped to the spike region that the TCR reacts to and placed in a CD4 or CD8 class. Log10-transformed breadth and depth values were compared by one-way ANOVA with Sidak's multiple comparisons tests. TCRdb's version of the immuneACCESS table is confined to in-frame rearrangements and falls short of the full clone set. An unresolved V gene accounts for under half of the shortfall where checked; the remainder is of unknown origin. V and J calls and clone size are those listed in that table; D and trimming were worked out from the DNA. The sample yields over 100,000 clones; about nine tenths were counted once. Clones ranked in the top ten supply less than 8.5% of the sample.

About this clone: Its specific antigen is unknown. Base qualities were left out, and no much larger clone turns up one base away.

The clonotype comes from an adult in good health. The material sequenced was peripheral blood, taken on day 0 of AZD1222 vaccination.

The CDR3: CASSIGDSNYGYTF. The nucleotide sequence reads TGTGCCAGTAGTATAGGCGACAGTAACTATGGCTACACCTTC. The chain is encoded by TRBV19 joined to TRBJ1-2; tentative D gene TRBD1, with 5 bases matching. According to the germline V gene (reference sequence), CDR1 reads LNHDA and CDR2 reads SQIVND. There are 14 amino acids in the CDR3, from cysteine to phenylalanine inclusive. The read is trimmed to its CDR3 DNA, 42 bases read in frame from base 1. V gives up 1 base and J gives up 1 base, and the segment between their germline ends measures 7 bases.